This T cell receptor beta chain appears in the sequencing data of a study of cytomegalovirus exposure and HLA in healthy donors. Concerning this clone itself: Its antigen is not known.

The PCR contained 60 Vbeta and 13 Jbeta primers. Here immunoSEQ multiplex PCR was the method, and the copy in TCRdb shows in-frame clones only, minus some. Here the sample spans 75,000 to 100,000 clones, around 77% being singletons. CDR3 length: 14 residues. Germline V gene data show CDR1 as SEHNR and CDR2 as FQNEAQ (reference sequence). V lost 5 bases, J lost 7 bases, and 3 bases stayed unmatched. General study findings and limits: Sequencing likely caused a cluster of highly shared sequence variants. Within an earlier analysis, most TCR beta V segments proved productive either about 90% or about 30% of the time.

This chain uses TRBV7-9 with TRBJ2-1; 12 bases are shared with TRBD2. The receptor's source is a man in his forties or fifties in good health and CMV-seronegative. Material: PBMCs. The CDR3 coding sequence is TGTGCCAGCAGCCCCGGACTAGCGGGAAATGAGCAGTTCTTC. It specifies CASSPGLAGNEQFF.